A single T cell receptor (beta chain) is shown here with its context. From the 5' RACE reads, TCRdb called clonotypes with MiXCR, one entry per CDR3 protein. Of around 590,000 distinct CDR3 sequences in the sample, approximately 13% were seen once. V was shortened by 1 base and J by 5 bases, with 14 bases between the two germline ends. The CDR3 consists of 15 residues. Germline CDR1 reads SGHDT; CDR2 reads YYEEEE. These data originate in a study of T cells after yellow fever vaccination. The source of this sequence is a man between 25 and 39 years old who received the YFV17D yellow fever vaccine. This chain links TRBV5-6 with TRBJ2-3; no definite D call. The specimen comprised PBMCs, sampled on the day of the yellow fever booster vaccination. The CDR3 DNA is TGTGCCAGCAGCTTGAGGTCAGGAGTTGGAGATACGCAGTATTTT. Amino acid sequence: CASSLRSGVGDTQYF.